The present TCR beta chain was sequenced within a study of blood T cells in healthy people across ages. Study findings and constraints: The long-lived group displayed more naive CD4+ cells, plus higher diversity, than the aged donors did.

PCR was performed a second time for 7 to 11 cycles using a sample-barcoded 5' primer and a J-beta primer mix. Each cDNA molecule, via a template-switch adaptor with 12 random nucleotides, was tagged. TCRdb reanalysed the 5' RACE reads using MiXCR and keeps one entry per CDR3 protein. The table has around 710,000 distinct CDR3 sequences, about 40% seen once. This clonotype was found many times. The antigen is undetermined. Per sample, extraction of total RNA gave at least 5.5 micrograms in every case. V lost 0 bases to trimming and J lost 5 bases, with 4 bases between them. This CDR3 spans 12 amino acids. Germline V lookup: CDR1 SGHRS, CDR2 YFSETQ.

Sequenced: blood. The chain uses TRBV5-1 and TRBJ2-3; no clear D. The sequence derives from a woman aged 55-69 years in good health. The DNA for the CDR3 is TGCGCCAGCAGCTTGGCCAAAGATACGCAGTATTTT. Translation: CASSLAKDTQYF.